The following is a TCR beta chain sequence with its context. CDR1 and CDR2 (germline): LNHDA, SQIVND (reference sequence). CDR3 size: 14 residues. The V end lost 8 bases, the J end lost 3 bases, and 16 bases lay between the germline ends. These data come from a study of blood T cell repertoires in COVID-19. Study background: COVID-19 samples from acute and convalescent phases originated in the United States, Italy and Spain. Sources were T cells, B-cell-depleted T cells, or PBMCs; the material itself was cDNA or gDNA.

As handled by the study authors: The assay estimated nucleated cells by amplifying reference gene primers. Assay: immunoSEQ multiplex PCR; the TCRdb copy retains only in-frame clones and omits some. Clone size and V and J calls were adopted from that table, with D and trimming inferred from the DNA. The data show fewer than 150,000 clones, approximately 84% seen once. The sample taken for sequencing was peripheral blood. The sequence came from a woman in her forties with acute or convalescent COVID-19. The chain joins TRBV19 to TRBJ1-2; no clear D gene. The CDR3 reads CASARSTSYYGYTF. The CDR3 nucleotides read TGTGCCAGTGCACGATCGACAAGCTACTATGGCTACACCTTC.